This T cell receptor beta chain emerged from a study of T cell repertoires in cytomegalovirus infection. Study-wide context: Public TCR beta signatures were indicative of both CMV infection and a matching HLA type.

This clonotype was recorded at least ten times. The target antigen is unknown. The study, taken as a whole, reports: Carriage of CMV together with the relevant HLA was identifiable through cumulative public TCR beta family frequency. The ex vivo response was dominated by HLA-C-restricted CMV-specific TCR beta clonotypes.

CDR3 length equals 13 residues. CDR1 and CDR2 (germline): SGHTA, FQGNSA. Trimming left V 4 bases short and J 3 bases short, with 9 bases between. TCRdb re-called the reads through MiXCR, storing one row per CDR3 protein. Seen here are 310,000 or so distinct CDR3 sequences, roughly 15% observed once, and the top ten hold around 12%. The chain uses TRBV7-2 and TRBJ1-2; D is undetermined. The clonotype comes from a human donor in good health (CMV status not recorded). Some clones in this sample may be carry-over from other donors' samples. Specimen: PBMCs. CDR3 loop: CASSSRTDYGYTF. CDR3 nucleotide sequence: TGTGCCAGCAGCTCACGGACTGACTATGGCTACACCTTC.